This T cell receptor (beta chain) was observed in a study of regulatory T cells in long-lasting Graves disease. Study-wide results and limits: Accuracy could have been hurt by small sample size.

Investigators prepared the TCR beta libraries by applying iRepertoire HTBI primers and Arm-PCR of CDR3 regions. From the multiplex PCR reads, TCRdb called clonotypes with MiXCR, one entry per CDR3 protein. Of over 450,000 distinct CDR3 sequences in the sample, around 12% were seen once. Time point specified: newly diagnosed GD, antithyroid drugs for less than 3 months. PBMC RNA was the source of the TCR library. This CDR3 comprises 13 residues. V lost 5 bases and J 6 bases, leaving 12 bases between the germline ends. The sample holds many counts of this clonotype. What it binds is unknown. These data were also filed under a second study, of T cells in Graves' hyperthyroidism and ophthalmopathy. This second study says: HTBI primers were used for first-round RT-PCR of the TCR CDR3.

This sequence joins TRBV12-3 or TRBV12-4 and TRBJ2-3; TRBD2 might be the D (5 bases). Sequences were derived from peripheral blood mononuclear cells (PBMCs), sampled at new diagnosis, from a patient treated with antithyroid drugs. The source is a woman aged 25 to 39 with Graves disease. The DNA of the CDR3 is TGTGCCAGCAGTCCTTGGACTGGGGATACGCAGTATTTT. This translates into CASSPWTGDTQYF.